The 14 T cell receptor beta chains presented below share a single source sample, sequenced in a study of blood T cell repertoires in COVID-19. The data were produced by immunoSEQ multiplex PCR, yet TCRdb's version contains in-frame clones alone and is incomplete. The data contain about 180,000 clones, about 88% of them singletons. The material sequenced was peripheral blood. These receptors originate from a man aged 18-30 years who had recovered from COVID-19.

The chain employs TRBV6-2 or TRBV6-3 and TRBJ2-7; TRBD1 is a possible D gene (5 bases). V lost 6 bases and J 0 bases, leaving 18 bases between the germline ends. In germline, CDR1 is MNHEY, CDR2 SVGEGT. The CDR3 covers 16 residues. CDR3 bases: TGTGCCAGCAGCAGACCTAGGACATCGAGCTCCTACGAGCAGTACTTC. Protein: CASSRPRTSSSYEQYF.

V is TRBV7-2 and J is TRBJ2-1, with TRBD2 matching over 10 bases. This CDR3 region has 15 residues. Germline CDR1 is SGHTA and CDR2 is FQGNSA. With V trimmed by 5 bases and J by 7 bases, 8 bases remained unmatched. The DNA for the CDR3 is TGTGCCAGCAGCCCAGAAGGACTAGCGGTTAATGAGCAGTTCTTC. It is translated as CASSPEGLAVNEQFF.

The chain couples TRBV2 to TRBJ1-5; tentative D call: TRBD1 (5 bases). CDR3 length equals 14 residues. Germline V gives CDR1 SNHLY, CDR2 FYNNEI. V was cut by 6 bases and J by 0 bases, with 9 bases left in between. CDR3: CASRKGNSNQPQHF. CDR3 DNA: TGTGCCAGCAGGAAGGGGAATAGCAATCAGCCCCAGCATTTT.

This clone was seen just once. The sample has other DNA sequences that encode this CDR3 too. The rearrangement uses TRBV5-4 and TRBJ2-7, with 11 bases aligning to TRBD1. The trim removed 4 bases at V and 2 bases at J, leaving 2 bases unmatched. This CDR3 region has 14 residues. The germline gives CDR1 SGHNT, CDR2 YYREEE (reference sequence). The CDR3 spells CASSLGQGAYEQYF. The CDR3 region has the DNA TGTGCCAGCAGCCTGGGACAGGGGGCCTACGAGCAGTACTTC.

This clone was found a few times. In DNA form, the CDR3 reads TGTGCCAGCAGCTTTTGGGGGCAGGGGGACACCGGGGAGCTGTTTTTT. Its translation: CASSFWGQGDTGELFF. The chain joins TRBV7-9 to TRBJ2-2, with 7 bases aligning to TRBD1. This CDR3 spans 16 amino acids. Per the germline V gene, CDR1 is SEHNR and CDR2 is FQNEAQ (reference sequence). The V gene end was trimmed by 3 bases and the J gene end by 3 bases; junction bases not matched to a gene: 7.

This CDR3 is CASSVGTGNNEQFF. Written as DNA, the CDR3 is TGTGCCAGCAGCGTAGGGACAGGCAACAATGAGCAGTTCTTC. The chain has TRBV9 and TRBJ2-1, with TRBD1 identical over 7 bases. V lost 0 bases to trimming and J lost 5 bases; unmatched junction nucleotides: 2. CDR1 SGDLS and CDR2 YYNGEE come from the germline V gene. This CDR3 contains 14 residues.

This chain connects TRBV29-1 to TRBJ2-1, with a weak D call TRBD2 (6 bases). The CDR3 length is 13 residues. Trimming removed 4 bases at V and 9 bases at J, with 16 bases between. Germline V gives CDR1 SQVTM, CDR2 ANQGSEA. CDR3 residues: CSVGAGSGGEQFF. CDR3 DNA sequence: TGCAGCGTTGGGGCGGGGTCTGGCGGTGAGCAGTTCTTC.

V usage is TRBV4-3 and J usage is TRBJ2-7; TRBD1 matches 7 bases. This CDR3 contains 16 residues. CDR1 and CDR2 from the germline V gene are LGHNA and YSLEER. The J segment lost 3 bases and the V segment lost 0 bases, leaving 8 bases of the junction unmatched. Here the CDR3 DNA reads TGCGCCAGCAGCCAAGATAGATCTTCAGGGGGCTACGAGCAGTACTTC. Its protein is CASSQDRSSGGYEQYF.

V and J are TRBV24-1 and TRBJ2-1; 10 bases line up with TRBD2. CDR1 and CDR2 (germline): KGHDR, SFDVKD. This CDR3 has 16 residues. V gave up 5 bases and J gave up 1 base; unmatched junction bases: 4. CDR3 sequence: CATSASSGSSYNEQFF. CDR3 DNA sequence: TGTGCCACCAGTGCCTCTAGCGGGAGTTCCTACAATGAGCAGTTCTTC.

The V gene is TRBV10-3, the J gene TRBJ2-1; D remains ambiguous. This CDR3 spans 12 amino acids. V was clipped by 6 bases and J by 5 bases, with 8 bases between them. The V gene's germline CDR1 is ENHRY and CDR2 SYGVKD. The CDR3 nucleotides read TGTGCCATCAGGGTAGAAGACAATGAGCAGTTCTTC. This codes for CAIRVEDNEQFF.

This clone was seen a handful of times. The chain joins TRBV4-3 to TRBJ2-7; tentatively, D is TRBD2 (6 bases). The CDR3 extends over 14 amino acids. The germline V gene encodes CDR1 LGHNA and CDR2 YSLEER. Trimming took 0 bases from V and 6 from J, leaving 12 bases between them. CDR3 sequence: CASSQDRAEGEQYF. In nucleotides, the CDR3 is TGCGCCAGCAGCCAAGATCGCGCGGAGGGCGAGCAGTACTTC.

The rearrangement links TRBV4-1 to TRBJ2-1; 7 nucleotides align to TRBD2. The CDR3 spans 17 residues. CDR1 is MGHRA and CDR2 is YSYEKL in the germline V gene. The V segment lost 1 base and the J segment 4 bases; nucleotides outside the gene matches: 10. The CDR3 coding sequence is TGCGCCAGCAGCCAAGTCCCAGCCGGGAGGAAGTACAATGAGCAGTTCTTC. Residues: CASSQVPAGRKYNEQFF.

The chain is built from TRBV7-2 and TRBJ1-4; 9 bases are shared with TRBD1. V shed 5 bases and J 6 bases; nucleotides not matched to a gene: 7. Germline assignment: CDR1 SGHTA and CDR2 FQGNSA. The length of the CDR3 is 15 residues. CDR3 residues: CASSPDRGWDEKLFF. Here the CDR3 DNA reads TGTGCCAGCAGCCCGGACAGGGGATGGGATGAAAAACTGTTTTTT.

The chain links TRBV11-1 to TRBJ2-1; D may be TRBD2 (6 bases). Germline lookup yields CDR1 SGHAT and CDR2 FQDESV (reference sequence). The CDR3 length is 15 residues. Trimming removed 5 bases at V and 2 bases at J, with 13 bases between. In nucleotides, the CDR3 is TGTGCCAGCAGCCGGGACGGAGGGACCTACAATGAGCAGTTCTTC. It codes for CASSRDGGTYNEQFF.